The 32 T cell receptor beta chains below come from one sample, sequenced in a study of radiation and T cells in renal cell carcinoma. The assay was immunoSEQ multiplex PCR, and TCRdb's table has in-frame clones only and misses some. The table includes about 130,000 clones, 81% detected once. The time point is: blood 2 weeks post-SBRT. Treatment meaning: 15 Gy SBRT to primary tumor, nephrectomy 4 weeks later. Material: blood, obtained from a patient whose treatment included radiotherapy and nephrectomy. These receptors came from a woman aged 60-75 years with renal cell carcinoma.

The chain links TRBV5-4 to TRBJ2-5; D is uncertain. Trimming removed 0 bases at V and 1 base at J, with 7 bases between. CDR3 length equals 14 residues. Germline values: CDR1 SGHNT, CDR2 YYREEE (reference sequence). This chain's CDR3 is CASSLDSTQETQYF. In DNA form, the CDR3 reads TGTGCCAGCAGCTTGGATTCTACCCAAGAGACCCAGTACTTC.

The chain combines TRBV10-1 with TRBJ2-5; 8 nucleotides agree with TRBD1. The J call may be mistaken, given a closer DNA end match to TRBJ2-7. Germline CDR1 WNHNN, CDR2 SYGVQD (reference sequence). The CDR3 has 17 amino acids. CDR3 nucleotide sequence: TGCGCCAGCAGTGAGCGAGGGACAGGTTTTAACCCCTACGAGCAGTACTTC. The encoded protein is CASSERGTGFNPYEQYF.

V gene TRBV6-5 combines with J gene TRBJ1-6; 7 positions match TRBD1. Germline-derived CDR1 and CDR2 are MNHEY and SVGAGI. V gave up 5 bases and J gave up 9 bases; unmatched junction bases: 4. This CDR3 has 13 amino acids. Here the CDR3 reads CASSDRESSPLHF. CDR3 coding DNA: TGTGCCAGCAGTGACAGGGAAAGTTCACCCCTCCACTTT.

In this sample, this clone turned up a few times. The genes are TRBV27 and TRBJ2-7; 8 bases align to TRBD1. The germline V gene has CDR1 MNHEY and CDR2 SMNVEV (reference sequence). V lost 3 bases to trimming and J lost 3 bases; unmatched junction nucleotides: 7. The CDR3 has 15 amino acids. CDR3 amino acids: CASSFVSGGIYEQYF. In DNA form, the CDR3 reads TGTGCCAGCAGTTTTGTCTCAGGGGGCATCTACGAGCAGTACTTC.

This clone was seen once. The chain combines TRBV6-5 with TRBJ2-3; a possible D gene is TRBD1 (7 bases). Germline V gene data show CDR1 as MNHEY and CDR2 as SVGAGI. V was pared by 4 bases and J by 5 bases, with 13 bases between. The CDR3 is made up of 14 amino acids. In nucleotides, the CDR3 is TGTGCCAGCAGTTTCCTCCAGGGGGGAGATACGCAGTATTTT. Protein: CASSFLQGGDTQYF.

The chain links TRBV19 to TRBJ1-4; D call uncertain. The CDR3 totals 14 residues. Germline V gene lookup returns CDR1 LNHDA and CDR2 SQIVND (reference sequence). V was pared by 8 bases and J by 4 bases, with 14 bases between. Here the CDR3 reads CASGVQPLNEKLFF. The CDR3 region has the DNA TGTGCCAGTGGTGTGCAGCCTCTTAATGAAAAACTGTTTTTT.

This clone was seen only once. The CDR3: CASSPPSGRDHEQYF. The CDR3 DNA is TGTGCCAGCTCACCACCGTCGGGGAGGGACCACGAGCAGTACTTC. This chain joins TRBV18 and TRBJ2-7; TRBD2 aligns across 7 bases. The junction had 7 bases not matched to a gene; V was cut back by 0 bases and J by 5 bases. CDR1 and CDR2 (germline): KGHSH, LQKENI. The length of the CDR3 is 15 residues.

The gene calls are TRBV20-1 and TRBJ2-7; D gene uncertain. The CDR3 contains 11 residues. The V end was cut by 4 bases, the J end by 8 bases, with 12 bases between. The germline CDR1 and CDR2 sequences are DFQATT and SNEGSKA (reference sequence). The CDR3 region has the DNA TGCAGTGCTAAGGCAGGTCCACAGCAGTACTTC. It specifies CSAKAGPQQYF.

The table lists this clone with a few counts. The chain uses TRBV25-1 and TRBJ2-7, with D possibly matching TRBD1 (6 bases). Germline assignment: CDR1 MGHDK and CDR2 SYGVNS. There are 12 residues in the CDR3. V was cut by 8 bases and J by 3 bases, with 11 bases left in between. Here the CDR3 reads CASVGQSYEQYF. The CDR3 DNA is TGTGCCAGCGTGGGACAAAGCTACGAGCAGTACTTC.

This chain connects TRBV6-5 to TRBJ2-5; D remains ambiguous. Trimming took 2 bases from V and 5 from J, leaving 9 bases between them. CDR3 length: 13 amino acids. CDR1 and CDR2 (germline): MNHEY, SVGAGI. In DNA form, the CDR3 reads TGTGCCAGCAGTTACAGACGGATGGAGACCCAGTACTTC. Its translation: CASSYRRMETQYF.

V gene TRBV5-1 combines with J gene TRBJ1-1; 10 bases match TRBD1. V shed 4 bases, J shed 1 base, and the junction held 4 bases outside the gene matches. This CDR3 is built from 15 residues. The germline gives CDR1 SGHRS, CDR2 YFSETQ. In DNA, the CDR3 is TGCGCCAGCAGCGCGACAGGGGGCACGAACACTGAAGCTTTCTTT. Protein product: CASSATGGTNTEAFF. The whole variable domain, filled in from reference TRBV5-1 and TRBJ1-1, reads KAGVTQTPRYLIKTRGQQVTLSCSPISGHRSVSWYQQTPGQGLQFLFEYFSETQRNKGNFPGRFSGRQFSNSRSEMNVSTLELGDSALYLCASSATGGTNTEAFFGQGTRLTVV.

The rearrangement links TRBV28 to TRBJ2-3; unclear D gene. The CDR3 covers 12 residues. V lost 5 bases and J lost 7, with 10 bases in between. Germline V gene lookup returns CDR1 MDHEN and CDR2 SYDVKM. The DNA of the CDR3 is TGTGCCAGCAGTACGTGGCTAAATACGCAGTATTTT. Its protein product is CASSTWLNTQYF.

Comment on this clone: Other DNA sequences within the sample encode an identical CDR3. V gene TRBV5-1 combines with J gene TRBJ2-1; 8 nucleotides agree with TRBD1. There are 15 residues in the CDR3. Germline assignment: CDR1 SGHRS and CDR2 YFSETQ. The V gene end was trimmed by 8 bases and the J gene end by 7 bases; junction bases not matched to a gene: 14. CDR3 region: CASSPGGLVINEQFF. CDR3 sequence (DNA): TGCGCCAGTAGTCCAGGGGGCCTGGTTATAAATGAGCAGTTCTTC.

This clone came up once. The chain has TRBV9 and TRBJ2-1; D may be TRBD2 (5 bases). Trimming took 1 base from V and 10 from J, leaving 12 bases between them. CDR3 length: 13 amino acids. CDR1 is SGDLS, CDR2 YYNGEE, per germline. The CDR3 spells CASSVSSAREQFF. DNA of the CDR3: TGTGCCAGCAGCGTAAGTAGCGCCAGGGAGCAGTTCTTC.

V and J are TRBV7-9 and TRBJ1-3; D remains ambiguous. Trimming took off 5 bases at V and 0 bases at J, with 11 bases between the two ends. This CDR3 is 15 amino acids long. The germline gives CDR1 SEHNR, CDR2 FQNEAQ (reference sequence). The CDR3 region is CASSPIGSSGNTIYF. CDR3 nucleotide sequence: TGTGCCAGCAGCCCGATTGGGAGCTCTGGAAACACCATATATTTT.

The V gene is TRBV28, the J gene TRBJ2-7; TRBD1 matches at 10 bases. V shed 6 bases, J shed 7 bases, and the junction held 12 bases outside the gene matches. CDR1 and CDR2 from the germline V gene are MDHEN and SYDVKM. This CDR3 has 15 residues. The chain's CDR3 is CASRTSGTGEHEQYF. Written as DNA, the CDR3 is TGTGCCAGCAGAACCTCCGGGACAGGGGAGCATGAGCAGTACTTC.

The V gene is TRBV7-2, the J gene TRBJ2-3, with 13 nucleotides matching TRBD2. Germline CDR1 is SGHTA and CDR2 is FQGNSA. The CDR3 has 18 residues. Unmatched junction bases numbered 5, after V lost 2 bases and J lost 0 bases. The CDR3 DNA is TGTGCCAGCAGCTTATACGCGACTAGCGGGGGGAGCACAGATACGCAGTATTTT. Encoded protein: CASSLYATSGGSTDTQYF.

The chain is built from TRBV6-6 and TRBJ1-2, with D possibly matching TRBD1 (5 bases). The germline CDR1 and CDR2 sequences are MNHNY and SVGAGI (reference sequence). This CDR3 contains 15 residues. The V and J ends lost 2 bases and 3 bases respectively, with 13 bases between them. CDR3 region: CASSYGQGIDYGYTF. CDR3 in DNA: TGTGCCAGCAGTTACGGGCAGGGAATAGACTATGGCTACACCTTC.

Only a few counts were recorded for this clone. The rearrangement links TRBV2 to TRBJ1-5; no reliable D call. Trimming shortened V by 7 bases and J by 1 base, and 5 bases separated the two germline ends. Germline-derived CDR1 and CDR2 are SNHLY and FYNNEI. This CDR3 has 12 residues. The CDR3 spells CASTLSNQPQHF. CDR3 DNA sequence: TGTGCCAGCACCCTAAGCAATCAGCCCCAGCATTTT.

The genes are TRBV4-1 and TRBJ2-7, with D tentatively TRBD2 (6 bases). The germline gives CDR1 MGHRA, CDR2 YSYEKL. Trimming shortened V by 6 bases and J by 2 bases, and 14 bases separated the two germline ends. This CDR3 comprises 14 residues. This CDR3 is CASSESWGAYEQYF. The CDR3 DNA sequence: TGCGCCAGCAGTGAAAGTTGGGGGGCCTACGAGCAGTACTTC.

The V and J genes are TRBV30 and TRBJ1-2; TRBD1 matches 7 bases. The V gene end was trimmed by 1 base and the J gene end by 4 bases; junction bases not matched to a gene: 9. CDR1 GTSNPN and CDR2 SVGIG come from the germline V gene (reference sequence). This CDR3 is 15 amino acids long. The CDR3 protein is CAWSATGSLTYGYTF. The CDR3, as DNA: TGTGCCTGGAGTGCGACAGGGTCACTTACCTATGGCTACACCTTC.

CDR3 bases: TGTGCCAGCAGCCCACTCGGGGGACGGCAAGAGACCCAGTACTTC. It translates to CASSPLGGRQETQYF. This sequence joins TRBV9 and TRBJ2-5; the D gene is possibly TRBD2 (6 bases). The germline CDR1 and CDR2 sequences are SGDLS and YYNGEE. The V end was cut by 4 bases, the J end by 2 bases, with 15 bases between. This CDR3 comprises 15 residues.

J is TRBJ2-5 and V is TRBV28, with D possibly being TRBD2 (5 bases). The germline CDR1 and CDR2 sequences are MDHEN and SYDVKM. The germline V and J ends were trimmed by 6 bases and 4 bases, with 9 bases remaining between them. This CDR3 comprises 12 residues. This CDR3 is CASSTRGETQYF. The CDR3 bases are TGTGCCAGCAGCACCCGGGGAGAGACCCAGTACTTC.

V and J are TRBV29-1 and TRBJ2-7; TRBD1 might be the D (6 bases). Germline loops: CDR1 SQVTM, CDR2 ANQGSEA. The CDR3 extends over 14 amino acids. Trimming took 4 bases from V and 1 from J, leaving 14 bases between them. The CDR3 DNA sequence: TGCAGCGTTGGGTCCCGGACAGCTTCCTACGAGCAGTACTTC. It is translated as CSVGSRTASYEQYF.

The chain uses TRBV6-4 and TRBJ2-6; the D is unclear. Germline values: CDR1 MRHNA, CDR2 SNTAGT. This CDR3 is 17 amino acids long. Trimming stripped 4 bases from V and 1 base from J, with 14 bases between. This CDR3 is CASSAYYTHSGANVLTF. The CDR3 DNA reads TGTGCCAGCAGTGCCTATTATACACATTCTGGGGCCAACGTCCTGACTTTC.

The chain recombines TRBV5-5 with TRBJ1-2; unclear D gene. Trimming removed 0 bases from V and 4 bases from J, with 7 bases in between. This CDR3 spans 13 amino acids. Per germline, CDR1 SGHKS and CDR2 YYEKEE (reference sequence). The DNA for the CDR3 is TGTGCCAGCAGCTTGGGGGGTGGCTATGGCTACACCTTC. It is translated as CASSLGGGYGYTF. Together with reference TRBV5-5 and TRBJ1-2, the CDR3 gives the full variable domain: DAGVTQSPTHLIKTRGQQVTLRCSPISGHKSVSWYQQVLGQGPQFIFQYYEKEERGRGNFPDRFSARQFPNYSSELNVNALLLGDSALYLCASSLGGGYGYTFGSGTRLTVV.

The chain joins TRBV6-4 to TRBJ2-3; 7 positions agree with TRBD1. With 5 bases clipped from V and 7 bases from J, the junction kept 6 bases outside the gene matches. Germline assignment: CDR1 MRHNA and CDR2 SNTAGT. The CDR3 is made up of 13 amino acids. The DNA of the CDR3 is TGTGCCAGCAGTCCCGGGACAGTTAATACGCAGTATTTT. Translating it yields CASSPGTVNTQYF.

The rearrangement joins TRBV30 to TRBJ2-5; TRBD1 might be the D (5 bases). The CDR3 totals 12 residues. With 2 bases removed from V and 6 bases from J, the gap between germline ends came to 10 bases. Germline V CDR1 and CDR2: GTSNPN, SVGIG (reference sequence). CDR3 residues: CAWSQGSKTQYF. As DNA, the CDR3 is TGTGCCTGGAGTCAGGGTTCCAAGACCCAGTACTTC. Complete variable domain (other parts from reference TRBV30 and TRBJ2-5): SQTIHQWPATLVQPVGSPLSLECTVEGTSNPNLYWYRQAAGRGLQLLFYSVGIGQISSEVPQNLSASRPQDRQFILSSKKLLLSDSGFYLCAWSQGSKTQYFGPGTRLLVL.

The chain carries TRBV7-9 and TRBJ2-7; D call uncertain. The germline V gene has CDR1 SEHNR and CDR2 FQNEAQ (reference sequence). V was clipped by 2 bases and J by 6 bases, with 5 bases between them. The CDR3 is made up of 11 amino acids. The CDR3 sequence is CASSLSGEQYF. The CDR3 DNA reads as TGTGCCAGCAGCTTATCGGGCGAGCAGTACTTC.

Comment on this clone: This specimen includes other DNA sequences encoding the same CDR3. The chain is built from TRBV9 and TRBJ2-5; no firm D call. Deletions cut 0 bases from V and 5 bases from J, with 8 bases between. This CDR3 is built from 13 residues. Germline loops: CDR1 SGDLS, CDR2 YYNGEE. For the CDR3, the DNA is TGTGCCAGCAGCGTAGCTCTGCGTGAGACCCAGTACTTC. Its translation: CASSVALRETQYF.

The chain is built from TRBV6-1 and TRBJ1-5; possible D gene TRBD1, 5 bases. Germline V gene data show CDR1 as MNHNS and CDR2 as SASEGT. V lost 6 bases and J 7 bases, leaving 16 bases between the germline ends. This CDR3 region has 14 residues. CDR3 DNA sequence: TGTGCCAGCAGGGTGGGATTTGGGGGACAGCCCCAGCATTTT. It codes for CASRVGFGGQPQHF.

The chain uses TRBV6-1 and TRBJ1-3, with D uncertain. This CDR3 spans 14 amino acids. Trimming took 3 bases from V and 4 from J, leaving 10 bases between them. Germline CDR1 MNHNS, CDR2 SASEGT. CDR3 residues: CASSDPTTGNTIYF. In nucleotides, the CDR3 is TGTGCCAGCAGTGACCCGACGACAGGAAACACCATATATTTT.